Listed here is a single T cell receptor beta chain. Its antigen is unidentified. The data belong to a study of T cell responses to AZD1222 COVID-19 vaccine. Study findings and constraints: With dominance at 160-218 and 743-854, vaccine-associated CD4 TCRs spanned spike.

Per germline, CDR1 SGHTA and CDR2 FQGTGA. This CDR3 is built from 14 residues. V lost 2 bases and J 0 bases, leaving 7 bases between the germline ends. Only in-frame clones appear in the TCRdb table, and some are missing; sequencing was by immunoSEQ multiplex PCR. The sample lists fewer than 110,000 clones; around 89% were seen once. The rearrangement links TRBV7-3 to TRBJ1-1, with a tentative D call TRBD1 (5 bases). This TCR was recovered from an adult in good health. Sequencing used peripheral blood, obtained on day 0 of AZD1222 vaccination. CDR3 amino acids: CASSLGAMNTEAFF. As DNA, the CDR3 is TGTGCCAGCAGCTTAGGGGCTATGAACACTGAAGCTTTCTTT.